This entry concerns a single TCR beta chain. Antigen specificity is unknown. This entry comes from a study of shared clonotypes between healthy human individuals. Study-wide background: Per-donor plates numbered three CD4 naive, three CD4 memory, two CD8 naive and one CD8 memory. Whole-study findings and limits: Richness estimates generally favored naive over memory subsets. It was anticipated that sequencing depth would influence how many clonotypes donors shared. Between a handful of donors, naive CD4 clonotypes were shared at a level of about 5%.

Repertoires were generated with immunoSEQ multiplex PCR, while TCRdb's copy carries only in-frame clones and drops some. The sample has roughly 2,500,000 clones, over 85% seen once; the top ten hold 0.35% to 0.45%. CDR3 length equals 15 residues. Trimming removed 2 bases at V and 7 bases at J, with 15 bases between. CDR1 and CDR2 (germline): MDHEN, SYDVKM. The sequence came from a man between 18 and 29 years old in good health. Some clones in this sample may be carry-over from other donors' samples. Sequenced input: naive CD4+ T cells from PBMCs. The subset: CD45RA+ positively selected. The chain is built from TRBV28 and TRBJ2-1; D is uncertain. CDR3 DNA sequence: TGTGCCAGCAGTTTACGAGGCCTAGTTAAGAATGAGCAGTTCTTC. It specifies CASSLRGLVKNEQFF.